Each of the 22 T cell receptor beta chains below was sequenced from the same sample in a study of shared clonotypes between healthy human individuals. TCRdb's table, derived via immunoSEQ multiplex PCR, lists solely in-frame clones and lacks some. The table has millions of clones, roughly 96% seen once. The specimen sequenced was naive CD4+ T cells sorted from blood. Subset given: CD45RA+ positively selected. The receptors here all came from a man aged 18 to 35 in good health.

In the case of this clone: Other DNA sequences from this sample encode an identical CDR3 as well. This sequence joins TRBV25-1 and TRBJ1-5, with D unclear. The CDR3 length is 12 residues. In germline, CDR1 is MGHDK, CDR2 SYGVNS. V was trimmed by 4 bases and J by 2 bases, leaving 3 bases between them. The CDR3: CASSVGNQPQHF. For the CDR3, the DNA is TGTGCCAGCAGTGTGGGCAATCAGCCCCAGCATTTT.

The chain recombines TRBV11-2 with TRBJ2-5; tentatively, D is TRBD1 (6 bases). The CDR3 contains 12 residues. Germline loops: CDR1 SGHAT, CDR2 FQNNGV. The ends were cut back, 5 bases at V and 3 bases at J, with 7 bases in the middle. The CDR3 region is CASSNREETQYF. CDR3 DNA sequence: TGTGCCAGCAGCAACAGGGAAGAGACCCAGTACTTC.

This chain joins TRBV18 and TRBJ2-1; D gene unclear. V shed 4 bases and J shed 8 bases, with 12 bases lying between them. The germline gives CDR1 KGHSH, CDR2 LQKENI. The CDR3 contains 13 residues. The CDR3 coding sequence is TGTGCCAGCTCACTTACCAGAGTACATGAGCAGTTCTTC. Protein sequence: CASSLTRVHEQFF.

This sequence joins TRBV7-9 and TRBJ1-2; no clear D. The V end lost 0 bases, the J end lost 3 bases, and 14 bases lay between the germline ends. Germline-derived CDR1 and CDR2 are SEHNR and FQNEAQ (reference sequence). The CDR3 loop spans 16 amino acids. The CDR3 bases are TGTGCCAGCAGCTTAGCAATGGATTATCCTTACTATGGCTACACCTTC. Translation gives CASSLAMDYPYYGYTF.

The chain couples TRBV5-3 to TRBJ2-5; 11 nucleotides match TRBD2. TRBV5-3 is noted as an ORF with a role that remains uncertain. This CDR3 has 16 amino acids. V gave up 5 bases and J gave up 2 bases; unmatched junction bases: 8. The DNA of the CDR3 is TGTGCCAGAAGGAAAGAACGACTAGCGGGGCAAGAGACCCAGTACTTC. The encoded protein is CARRKERLAGQETQYF.

For this clone: Compared with germline, one end of the junction differs, possibly owing to a read error. The chain employs TRBV6-5 and TRBJ1-2; D uncertain. There are 14 residues in the CDR3. CDR1 and CDR2 (germline): MNHEY, SVGAGI. The CDR3 here is CASSNSLRQRGYTF. In DNA form, the CDR3 reads TGTGCCAGCAGTAACTCCTTGAGGCAGCGGGGCTACACCTTC.

Of note for this clone: This sample includes further DNA sequences coding for the same CDR3. The V call is TRBV30, the J call TRBJ2-7; D not resolved. Trimming left V 2 bases short and J 6 bases short, with 8 bases between. The length of the CDR3 is 11 residues. Germline assignment: CDR1 GTSNPN and CDR2 SVGIG (reference sequence). The CDR3 bases are TGTGCCTGGAGTAGGACCGGCGAGCAGTACTTC. Protein sequence: CAWSRTGEQYF.

Remarks on this clone: Other DNA sequences from this sample encode an identical CDR3 as well. The chain recombines TRBV5-6 with TRBJ2-5; no clear D gene. The germline CDR1 and CDR2 sequences are SGHDT and YYEEEE. V was shortened by 4 bases and J by 1 base, with 11 bases between the two germline ends. This CDR3 is built from 14 residues. This chain's CDR3 is CASSLGRIQETQYF. The CDR3 nucleotides read TGTGCCAGCAGCCTCGGACGGATCCAAGAGACCCAGTACTTC.

The genes are TRBV10-1 and TRBJ1-4; perhaps TRBD1 as D (6 bases). With 5 bases removed from V and 0 bases from J, the gap between germline ends came to 7 bases. The CDR3 is made up of 14 amino acids. Germline CDR1 WNHNN, CDR2 SYGVQD (reference sequence). CDR3 region: CASSPGATNEKLFF. As DNA, the CDR3 is TGCGCCAGCAGTCCAGGGGCAACTAATGAAAAACTGTTTTTT.

This chain connects TRBV7-2 to TRBJ1-2; D might be TRBD1 (5 bases). The V gene's germline CDR1 is SGHTA and CDR2 FQGNSA. Trimming removed 5 bases from V and 4 bases from J, with 14 bases in between. The CDR3 has 14 amino acids. The CDR3 DNA reads as TGTGCCAGCAGCCCCGACAGACAGTCCTATGGCTACACCTTC. This gives the protein CASSPDRQSYGYTF.

This chain connects TRBV7-2 to TRBJ2-1; TRBD2 is a possible D gene (6 bases). The germline V and J ends were trimmed by 6 bases and 7 bases, with 22 bases remaining between them. There are 16 residues in the CDR3. Germline V gene lookup returns CDR1 SGHTA and CDR2 FQGNSA. The CDR3 nucleotides are TGTGCCAGCAGTCGTCCGGGACTCCGAGGAGAGAATGAGCAGTTCTTC. It codes for CASSRPGLRGENEQFF.

This rearrangement joins TRBV15 to TRBJ1-2; D not resolved. The CDR3 is 12 residues long. Trimming shortened V by 4 bases and J by 4 bases, and 7 bases separated the two germline ends. Per the germline V gene, CDR1 is LNHNV and CDR2 is YYDKDF (reference sequence). CDR3 sequence (DNA): TGTGCCACCAGCACCCGGGCCTATGGCTACACCTTC. Its translation: CATSTRAYGYTF.

In regard to this clone: At the DNA level, this CDR3 is encoded by other sequences in the same sample as well. The chain recombines TRBV7-9 with TRBJ2-3, with D perhaps TRBD1 or TRBD2 (5 bases each). This CDR3 is 14 amino acids long. From germline, CDR1 is SEHNR and CDR2 FQNEAQ (reference sequence). The V end lost 0 bases, the J end lost 5 bases, and 9 bases lay between the germline ends. The CDR3 region has the DNA TGTGCCAGCAGCTTAGCAGGGGCGGGAGATACGCAGTATTTT. Encoded protein: CASSLAGAGDTQYF.

The chain combines TRBV6-5 with TRBJ1-2; no clear D. The V and J ends lost 3 bases and 7 bases respectively, with 9 bases between them. The CDR3 loop spans 12 amino acids. Germline CDR1 MNHEY, CDR2 SVGAGI. The CDR3 DNA reads TGTGCCAGCAGTTATAAAGGTACTGGCTACACCTTC. This translates into CASSYKGTGYTF.

The V gene is TRBV6-1, the J gene TRBJ2-4, with 8 bases lining up with TRBD2. CDR3 length: 19 amino acids. CDR1 and CDR2 (germline): MNHNS, SASEGT. Trimming at V came to 2 bases and at J to 0 bases, leaving 12 bases not matched to a gene. CDR3 bases: TGTGCCAGCAGTGAACCCGCTTGGGGTAGCGGGGCAGCCAAAAACATTCAGTACTTC. It yields the protein CASSEPAWGSGAAKNIQYF.

V is TRBV18 and J is TRBJ2-7; 9 positions match TRBD2. V lost 1 base and J lost 0; bases outside the gene matches: 1. The V gene's germline CDR1 is KGHSH and CDR2 LQKENI. The length of the CDR3 is 15 residues. For the CDR3, the DNA is TGTGCCAGCTCACCACTACTAGCGGGCTCCTACGAGCAGTACTTC. Amino acid sequence: CASSPLLAGSYEQYF.

The chain couples TRBV28 to TRBJ2-7, with D unresolved. This CDR3 is 13 amino acids long. V shed 4 bases and J shed 4 bases, with 11 bases lying between them. Germline CDR1 reads MDHEN; CDR2 reads SYDVKM. The CDR3 bases are TGTGCCAGCAGTTCGCCAGGAGAATACGAGCAGTACTTC. As protein: CASSSPGEYEQYF.

The rearrangement joins TRBV21-1 to TRBJ1-1; the D call TRBD1 from the table was never checked on the DNA. TRBV21-1 is reported as a pseudogene. The CDR3 has 15 residues. CDR3 DNA: TGTGCCAGCAGCAAAGCGAGAGGGGGAAACACTGAAGCTTTCTTT. Translation: CASSKARGGNTEAFF.

The gene calls are TRBV2 and TRBJ2-4; tentative D call: TRBD1 (5 bases). CDR3 length equals 13 residues. Trimming shortened V by 8 bases and J by 7 bases, and 15 bases separated the two germline ends. The germline gives CDR1 SNHLY, CDR2 FYNNEI. CDR3 region: CASALVQGNIQYF. DNA for the CDR3: TGTGCCAGCGCCCTGGTCCAGGGTAACATTCAGTACTTC.

This sequence joins TRBV30 and TRBJ2-1, with 12 bases matching TRBD2. In germline, CDR1 is GTSNPN, CDR2 SVGIG (reference sequence). There are 17 residues in the CDR3. V shed 2 bases and J 4 bases; nucleotides not matched to a gene: 9. Here the CDR3 DNA reads TGTGCCTGGAGTCTATGGCGGACTAGCGGGGATTACAATGAGCAGTTCTTC. This translates into CAWSLWRTSGDYNEQFF.

The genes are TRBV5-1 and TRBJ2-3; D is possibly TRBD1 (5 bases). V was pared by 1 base and J by 0 bases, with 9 bases between. Germline-derived CDR1 and CDR2 are SGHRS and YFSETQ. This CDR3 has 15 amino acids. CDR3 nucleotides: TGCGCCAGCAGCTTGATGACAGTAAGCACAGATACGCAGTATTTT. Translating gives CASSLMTVSTDTQYF.

This clone appeared many times. This rearrangement joins TRBV5-4 to TRBJ2-5, with D hard to call. The CDR3 loop spans 14 amino acids. Trimming left V 1 base short and J 2 bases short, with 9 bases between. CDR1 and CDR2 from the germline V gene are SGHNT and YYREEE (reference sequence). Written as DNA, the CDR3 is TGTGCCAGCAGCTTGTCCCAGACACAAGAGACCCAGTACTTC. It encodes CASSLSQTQETQYF.